The next 24 T cell receptor beta chains were all read from a single sample in a study of CD8 T cells in Susac syndrome. Roughly 0.5 to 1 ug RNA was reverse transcribed with random hexamers. TCRdb re-called the immunoSEQ multiplex PCR reads with MiXCR, one entry per CDR3 protein. The sample lists hundreds of thousands of distinct CDR3 sequences; about 85% were seen once. Sequenced input: CD8+ T cells from PBMCs. The receptor set was obtained from a human donor with multiple sclerosis.

The chain joins TRBV7-9 to TRBJ2-7; a possible D gene is TRBD2 (6 bases). The germline CDR1 and CDR2 sequences are SEHNR and FQNEAQ (reference sequence). V lost 4 bases to trimming and J lost 7 bases, with 17 bases between them. The CDR3 is 14 residues long. CDR3 amino acids: CASSSLDYLEEQYF. The CDR3 nucleotides are TGTGCCAGCAGCTCGCTGGACTATCTGGAGGAGCAGTACTTC.

The V call is TRBV5-1, the J call TRBJ2-3, with 10 bases matching TRBD1. CDR1 and CDR2 (germline): SGHRS, YFSETQ. Trimming at V came to 0 bases and at J to 0 bases, leaving 7 bases not matched to a gene. The length of the CDR3 is 18 residues. CDR3 in DNA: TGCGCCAGCAGCTTGGCCAGGACAGGGGGATCTAGCACAGATACGCAGTATTTT. This translates into CASSLARTGGSSTDTQYF.

This sequence joins TRBV11-2 and TRBJ1-1, with unresolved D. The CDR3 is 13 amino acids. V gave up 3 bases and J gave up 11 bases, with 16 bases separating them. The germline gives CDR1 SGHAT, CDR2 FQNNGV. The CDR3 DNA reads TGTGCCAGCAGCTTGATTCCGGAGGACGGGGCTTTCTTT. As protein: CASSLIPEDGAFF.

This sequence joins TRBV4-1 and TRBJ2-1; 8 bases agree with TRBD1. Unmatched junction bases numbered 10, after V lost 2 bases and J lost 7 bases. Per germline, CDR1 MGHRA and CDR2 YSYEKL. This CDR3 comprises 16 residues. Here the CDR3 reads CASSQLDRGSWNEQFF. Written as DNA, the CDR3 is TGCGCCAGCAGCCAACTTGACAGGGGATCGTGGAATGAGCAGTTCTTC.

V usage is TRBV12-3 or TRBV12-4 and J usage is TRBJ2-7; D tentatively reads TRBD1 or TRBD2 (5 bases each). The CDR3 loop spans 13 amino acids. Trimming cost V 3 bases and J 7 bases, with 13 bases left between them. CDR3 loop: CASSLGESLEQYF. The CDR3 DNA sequence: TGTGCCAGCAGTTTGGGGGAGTCGTTGGAGCAGTACTTC.

Regarding this clonotype: The junction and the germline gene differ at one end; a read error may be behind it. The rearrangement uses TRBV10-2 and TRBJ1-1; D remains ambiguous. Germline CDR1 is WSHSY and CDR2 is SAAADI. The CDR3 has 13 amino acids. Written as DNA, the CDR3 is TGCGCCAGCAGTGAGTCGGCCTGGACTGAAGTTTTCTTT. Encoded protein: CASSESAWTEVFF.

The chain carries TRBV3-1 and TRBJ2-7; 11 positions match TRBD2. Germline V CDR1 and CDR2: LGHDT, YNNKEL (reference sequence). V gave up 0 bases and J gave up 5 bases; unmatched junction bases: 12. The CDR3 contains 18 residues. The CDR3 region has the DNA TGTGCCAGCAGCCAAGAAGACCTAGCGGGGGGCCCGTCTCACGAGCAGTACTTC. Translating it yields CASSQEDLAGGPSHEQYF.

The chain uses TRBV20-1 and TRBJ1-2; D gene ambiguous. Trimming shortened V by 4 bases and J by 8 bases, and 14 bases separated the two germline ends. CDR1 and CDR2 from the germline V gene are DFQATT and SNEGSKA (reference sequence). This CDR3 region has 12 residues. The CDR3 region has the DNA TGCAGTGCTACAATCCCTGAGGAAGGCTACACCTTC. Its protein is CSATIPEEGYTF.

The genes are TRBV10-2 and TRBJ1-5; D uncertain. V was pared by 2 bases and J by 2 bases, with 7 bases between. The CDR3 extends over 14 amino acids. CDR1 and CDR2 from the germline V gene are WSHSY and SAAADI. CDR3 nucleotide sequence: TGCGCCAGCAGTGAGAGTTTAGGCAATCAGCCCCAGCATTTT. This codes for CASSESLGNQPQHF.

V and J are TRBV5-1 and TRBJ2-7; 10 nucleotides match TRBD1. V lost 4 bases and J lost 2; bases outside the gene matches: 6. Germline loops: CDR1 SGHRS, CDR2 YFSETQ. The CDR3 loop spans 15 amino acids. The CDR3 DNA reads TGCGCCAGCAGCGATGGGACAGGGGCCGCCTACGAGCAGTACTTC. Translating gives CASSDGTGAAYEQYF.

The chain links TRBV6-2 or TRBV6-3 to TRBJ2-7, with 11 bases fitting TRBD2. The CDR3 runs 17 residues. Trimming took 1 base from V and 3 from J; bases not matched to a gene: 8. CDR1 and CDR2 (germline): MNHEY, SVGEGT. CDR3 amino acids: CASSYYPGLADIYEQYF. DNA for the CDR3: TGTGCCAGCAGTTACTACCCGGGACTAGCGGATATCTACGAGCAGTACTTC.

The chain is built from TRBV21-1 and TRBJ2-1; TRBD2 reflects the table's D call only, with no check against the DNA. TRBV21-1 is reported as a pseudogene. This CDR3 contains 20 residues. CDR3 DNA sequence: TGTGCCAGCAGCAAAAAACTGTCCGGAATAGCGGGGGGGGAGTGCGATGAGCAGTTCTTC. It translates to CASSKKLSGIAGGECDEQFF.

The V gene is TRBV10-2, the J gene TRBJ2-7; D may match TRBD1 or TRBD2 (5 bases each). Germline lookup yields CDR1 WSHSY and CDR2 SAAADI. This CDR3 is built from 15 residues. The V end was cut by 2 bases, the J end by 5 bases, with 16 bases between. CDR3 in DNA: TGCGCCAGCAGTGAGGAACCCCCCCGGGGCGACGAGCAGTACTTC. It encodes CASSEEPPRGDEQYF.

This chain connects TRBV13 to TRBJ2-2; D call uncertain. The V gene lost 0 bases and the J gene lost 7 bases, with 9 bases spanning the gap. Germline loops: CDR1 PRHDT, CDR2 FYEKMQ (reference sequence). The CDR3 runs 14 residues. CDR3 bases: TGTGCCAGCAGCTTAGGGGGCCGAAACGGGGAGCTGTTTTTT. Amino acids: CASSLGGRNGELFF. The variable domain in full, completed from reference TRBV13 and TRBJ2-2, reads AAGVIQSPRHLIKEKRETATLKCYPIPRHDTVYWYQQGPGQDPQFLISFYEKMQSDKGSIPDRFSAQQFSDYHSELNMSSLELGDSALYFCASSLGGRNGELFFGEGSRLTVL.

V and J are TRBV7-9 and TRBJ2-2; 9 nucleotides line up with TRBD2. The CDR3 has 17 residues. Losses at the gene ends were 5 bases for V and 7 bases for J; bases not matched to a gene: 14. CDR1 SEHNR and CDR2 FQNEAQ come from the germline V gene (reference sequence). The CDR3, as DNA: TGTGCCAGCAGCCCGCCTCTGGCGGGAGGGCTTAGCGGGGAGCTGTTTTTT. Its translation: CASSPPLAGGLSGELFF.

V is TRBV9 and J is TRBJ2-6; no firm D call. The CDR3 spans 18 residues. V was shortened by 4 bases and J by 0 bases, with 17 bases between the two germline ends. Germline CDR1 is SGDLS and CDR2 is YYNGEE. The CDR3 bases are TGTGCCAGCAGCACGACCCCCAAGGGTTTCTCTGGGGCCAACGTCCTGACTTTC. It specifies CASSTTPKGFSGANVLTF.

V usage is TRBV7-8 and J usage is TRBJ2-3, with D perhaps given as TRBD1 or TRBD2 (5 bases each). Trimming cost V 0 bases and J 7 bases, with 17 bases left between them. The CDR3 totals 16 residues. Per the germline V gene, CDR1 is SGHVS and CDR2 is FQNEAQ. For the CDR3, the DNA is TGTGCCAGCAGCTTAGCGTCAAGAGGGACGGATTATACGCAGTATTTT. This codes for CASSLASRGTDYTQYF. Full variable domain (rest looked up from reference TRBV7-8 and TRBJ2-3): GAGVSQSPRYKVAKRGQDVALRCDPISGHVSLFWYQQALGQGPEFLTYFQNEAQLDKSGLPSDRFFAERPEGSVSTLKIQRTQQEDSAVYLCASSLASRGTDYTQYFGPGTRLTVL.

The chain carries TRBV15 and TRBJ2-7; the D gene is possibly TRBD2 (5 bases). Trimming stripped 0 bases from V and 1 base from J, with 13 bases between. CDR1 and CDR2 (germline): LNHNV, YYDKDF (reference sequence). The CDR3 runs 16 residues. This chain's CDR3 is CATSRDLLVGSYEQYF. As DNA, the CDR3 is TGTGCCACCAGCAGAGATCTACTAGTAGGTTCCTACGAGCAGTACTTC.

The chain joins TRBV5-4 to TRBJ1-1; no definite D call. V lost 2 bases and J 4 bases, leaving 9 bases between the germline ends. This CDR3 has 13 amino acids. The germline V gene encodes CDR1 SGHNT and CDR2 YYREEE (reference sequence). CDR3 amino acids: CASSFGSSTEAFF. In DNA form, the CDR3 reads TGTGCCAGCAGCTTCGGGTCCAGCACTGAAGCTTTCTTT.

This chain connects TRBV7-2 to TRBJ2-7, with 9 bases identical to TRBD1. The V segment lost 10 bases and the J segment 3 bases; nucleotides outside the gene matches: 4. The CDR3 spans 12 residues. In germline, CDR1 is SGHTA, CDR2 FQGNSA. The CDR3 DNA is TGTGCCACCATGACAGGGGGCTACGAGCAGTACTTC. It translates to CATMTGGYEQYF.

The chain uses TRBV12-5 and TRBJ2-1; D is perhaps TRBD1 or TRBD2 (5 bases each). The germline V and J ends were trimmed by 9 bases and 8 bases, with 20 bases remaining between them. Germline values: CDR1 LGHNT, CDR2 FRNRAP. There are 14 residues in the CDR3. The CDR3 DNA sequence: TGTGCTAGCTGTCCGGGACCCCCAATCGATGAGCAGTTCTTC. Translation: CASCPGPPIDEQFF.

The CDR3 coding sequence is TGTGCCAGCAGCCAAGGGATTAACCTCAATGAGCAGTTCTTC. This codes for CASSQGINLNEQFF. The chain is built from TRBV9 and TRBJ2-1; D unresolved. V lost 4 bases to trimming and J lost 6 bases, with 14 bases between them. This CDR3 has 14 residues. Germline V gives CDR1 SGDLS, CDR2 YYNGEE. The full variable domain, its missing parts supplied by reference TRBV9 and TRBJ2-1, is DSGVTQTPKHLITATGQRVTLRCSPRSGDLSVYWYQQSLDQGLQFLIQYYNGEERAKGNILERFSAQQFPDLHSELNLSSLELGDSALYFCASSQGINLNEQFFGPGTRLTVL.

This chain links TRBV30 with TRBJ1-2; perhaps TRBD1 as D (5 bases). Germline loops: CDR1 GTSNPN, CDR2 SVGIG (reference sequence). CDR3 size: 12 residues. The V end was cut by 5 bases, the J end by 5 bases, with 12 bases between. Here the CDR3 reads CAWGDPRYGYTF. CDR3 bases: TGTGCCTGGGGGGACCCGAGGTATGGCTACACCTTC.

The chain is built from TRBV20-1 and TRBJ2-3; the D is unclear. This CDR3 is built from 17 residues. Germline V gene sequence: CDR1 DFQATT, CDR2 SNEGSKA (reference sequence). The ends were cut back, 4 bases at V and 2 bases at J, with 22 bases in the middle. CDR3 nucleotide sequence: TGCAGTGCTACCCCGGTGGGCGCGCTGGTTTACACAGATACGCAGTATTTT. Its protein is CSATPVGALVYTDTQYF.